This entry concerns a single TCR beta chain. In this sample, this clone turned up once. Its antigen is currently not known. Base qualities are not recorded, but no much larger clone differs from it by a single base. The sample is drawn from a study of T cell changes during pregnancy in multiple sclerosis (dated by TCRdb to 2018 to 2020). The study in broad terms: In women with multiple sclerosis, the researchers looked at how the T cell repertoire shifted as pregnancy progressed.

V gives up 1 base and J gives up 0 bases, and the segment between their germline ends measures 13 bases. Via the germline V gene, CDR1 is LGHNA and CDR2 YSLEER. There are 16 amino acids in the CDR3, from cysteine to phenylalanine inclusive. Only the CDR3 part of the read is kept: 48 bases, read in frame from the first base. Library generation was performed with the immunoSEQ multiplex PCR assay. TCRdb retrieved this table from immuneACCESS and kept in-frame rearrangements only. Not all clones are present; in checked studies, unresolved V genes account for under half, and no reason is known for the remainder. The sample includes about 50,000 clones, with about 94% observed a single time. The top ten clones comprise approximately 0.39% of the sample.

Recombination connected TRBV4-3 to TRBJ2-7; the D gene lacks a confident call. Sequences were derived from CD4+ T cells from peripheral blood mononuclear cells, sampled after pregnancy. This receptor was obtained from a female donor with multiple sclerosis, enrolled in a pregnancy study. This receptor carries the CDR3 CASSQAPEALSYEQYF. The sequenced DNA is TGCGCCAGCAGCCAAGCTCCAGAAGCGCTCTCCTACGAGCAGTACTTC.